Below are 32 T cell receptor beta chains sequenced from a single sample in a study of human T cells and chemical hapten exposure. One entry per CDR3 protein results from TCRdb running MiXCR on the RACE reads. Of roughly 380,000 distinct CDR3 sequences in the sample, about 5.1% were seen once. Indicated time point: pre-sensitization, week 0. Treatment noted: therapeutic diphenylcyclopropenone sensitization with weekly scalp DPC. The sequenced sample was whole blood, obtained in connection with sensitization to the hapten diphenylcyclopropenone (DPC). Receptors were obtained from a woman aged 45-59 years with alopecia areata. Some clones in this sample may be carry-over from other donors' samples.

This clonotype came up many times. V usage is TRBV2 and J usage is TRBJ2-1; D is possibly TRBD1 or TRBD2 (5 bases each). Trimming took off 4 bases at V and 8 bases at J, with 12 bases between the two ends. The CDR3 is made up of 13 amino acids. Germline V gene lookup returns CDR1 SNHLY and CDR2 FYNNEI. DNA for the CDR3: TGTGCCAGCAGTGTCGTCGGGGCCGATGAGCAGTTCTTC. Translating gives CASSVVGADEQFF.

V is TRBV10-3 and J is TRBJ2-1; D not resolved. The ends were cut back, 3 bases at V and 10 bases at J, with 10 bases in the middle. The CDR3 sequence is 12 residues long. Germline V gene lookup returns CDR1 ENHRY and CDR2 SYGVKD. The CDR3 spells CAISDSGSEQFF. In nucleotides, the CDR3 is TGTGCCATCAGTGACTCAGGCTCCGAGCAGTTCTTC.

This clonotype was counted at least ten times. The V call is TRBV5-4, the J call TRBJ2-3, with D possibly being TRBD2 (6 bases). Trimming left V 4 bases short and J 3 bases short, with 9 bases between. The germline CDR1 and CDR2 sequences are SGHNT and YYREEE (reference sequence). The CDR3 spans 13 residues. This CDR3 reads CASSKGLTDTQYF. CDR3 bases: TGTGCCAGCAGCAAAGGACTAACAGATACGCAGTATTTT.

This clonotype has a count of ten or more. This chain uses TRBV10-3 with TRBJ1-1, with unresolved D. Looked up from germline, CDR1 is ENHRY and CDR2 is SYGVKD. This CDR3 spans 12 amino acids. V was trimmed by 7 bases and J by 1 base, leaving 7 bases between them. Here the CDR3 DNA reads TGTGCCATCAAGGGTGCGAACACTGAAGCTTTCTTT. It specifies CAIKGANTEAFF.

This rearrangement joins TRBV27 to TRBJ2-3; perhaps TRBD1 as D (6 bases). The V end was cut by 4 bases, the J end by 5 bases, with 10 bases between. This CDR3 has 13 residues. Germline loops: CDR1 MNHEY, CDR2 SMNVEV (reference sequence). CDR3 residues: CASSWLGGDTQYF. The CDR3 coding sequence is TGTGCCAGCAGTTGGTTAGGGGGAGATACGCAGTATTTT.

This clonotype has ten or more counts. The CDR3 DNA reads TGCAGTGCCCCATCCCGGGGCATGTACACTGAAGCTTTCTTT. This gives the protein CSAPSRGMYTEAFF. The chain is built from TRBV20-1 and TRBJ1-1; tentatively, D is TRBD1 (5 bases). V gave up 6 bases and J gave up 3 bases, with 17 bases separating them. Germline V lookup: CDR1 DFQATT, CDR2 SNEGSKA (reference sequence). CDR3 length equals 14 residues.

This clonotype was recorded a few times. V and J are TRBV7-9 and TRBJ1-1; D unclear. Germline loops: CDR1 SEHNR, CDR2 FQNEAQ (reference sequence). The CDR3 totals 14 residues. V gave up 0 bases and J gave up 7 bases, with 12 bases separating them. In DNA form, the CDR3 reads TGTGCCAGCAGCTTAGCGGAGGCCCGCGGTGAAGCTTTCTTT. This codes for CASSLAEARGEAFF.

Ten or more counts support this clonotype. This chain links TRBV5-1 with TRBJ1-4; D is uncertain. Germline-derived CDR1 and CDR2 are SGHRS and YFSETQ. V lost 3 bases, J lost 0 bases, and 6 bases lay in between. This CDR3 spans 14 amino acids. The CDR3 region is CASSSGSTNEKLFF. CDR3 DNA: TGCGCCAGCAGCTCAGGATCAACTAATGAAAAACTGTTTTTT.

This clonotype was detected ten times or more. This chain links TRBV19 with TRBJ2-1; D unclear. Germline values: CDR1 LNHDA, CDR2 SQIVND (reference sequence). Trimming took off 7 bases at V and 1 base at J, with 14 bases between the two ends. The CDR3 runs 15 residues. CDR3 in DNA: TGTGCCAGTACCGTAGCCAGCCGGTCCTACAATGAGCAGTTCTTC. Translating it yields CASTVASRSYNEQFF.

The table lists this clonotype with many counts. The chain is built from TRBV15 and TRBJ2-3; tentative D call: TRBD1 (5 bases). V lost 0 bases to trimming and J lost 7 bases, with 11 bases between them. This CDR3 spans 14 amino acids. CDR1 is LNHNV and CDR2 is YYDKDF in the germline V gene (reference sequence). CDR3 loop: CATSRDRQGYTQYF. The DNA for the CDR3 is TGTGCCACCAGCAGAGATCGGCAGGGCTATACGCAGTATTTT.

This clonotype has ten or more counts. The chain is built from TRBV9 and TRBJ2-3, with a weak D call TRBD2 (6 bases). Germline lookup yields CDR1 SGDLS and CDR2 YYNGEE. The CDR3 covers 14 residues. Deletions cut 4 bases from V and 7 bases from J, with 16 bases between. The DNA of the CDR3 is TGTGCCAGCAGCTCCCCCGGGACTCTGCATACGCAGTATTTT. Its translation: CASSSPGTLHTQYF.

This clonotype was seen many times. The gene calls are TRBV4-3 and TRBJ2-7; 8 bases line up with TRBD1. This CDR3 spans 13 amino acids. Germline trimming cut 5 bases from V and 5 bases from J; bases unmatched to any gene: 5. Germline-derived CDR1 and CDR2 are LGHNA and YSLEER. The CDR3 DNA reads TGCGCCAGCAGCTACCGACAGGGGAACGAGCAGTACTTC. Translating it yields CASSYRQGNEQYF.

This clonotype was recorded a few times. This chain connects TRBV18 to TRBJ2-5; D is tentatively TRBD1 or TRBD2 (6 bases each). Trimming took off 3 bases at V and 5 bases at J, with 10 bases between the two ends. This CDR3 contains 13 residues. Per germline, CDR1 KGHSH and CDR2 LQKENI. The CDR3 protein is CASSPGGKETQYF. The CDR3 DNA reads TGTGCCAGCTCACCCGGGGGCAAGGAGACCCAGTACTTC. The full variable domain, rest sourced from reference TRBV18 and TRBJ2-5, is NAGVMQNPRHLVRRRGQEARLRCSPMKGHSHVYWYRQLPEEGLKFMVYLQKENIIDESGMPKERFSAEFPKEGPSILRIQQVVRGDSAAYFCASSPGGKETQYFGPGTRLLVL.

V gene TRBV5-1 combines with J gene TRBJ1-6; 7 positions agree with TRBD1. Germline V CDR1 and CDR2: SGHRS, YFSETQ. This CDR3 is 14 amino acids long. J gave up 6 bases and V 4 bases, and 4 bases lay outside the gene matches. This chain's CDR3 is CASSPGQFNSPLHF. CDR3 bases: TGCGCCAGCAGCCCGGGACAGTTTAATTCACCCCTCCACTTT. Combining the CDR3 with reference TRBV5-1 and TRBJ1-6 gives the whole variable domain KAGVTQTPRYLIKTRGQQVTLSCSPISGHRSVSWYQQTPGQGLQFLFEYFSETQRNKGNFPGRFSGRQFSNSRSEMNVSTLELGDSALYLCASSPGQFNSPLHFGNGTRLTVT.

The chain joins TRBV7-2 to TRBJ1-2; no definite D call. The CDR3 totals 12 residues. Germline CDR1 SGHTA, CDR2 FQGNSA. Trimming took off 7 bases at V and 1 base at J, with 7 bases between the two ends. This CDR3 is CASNPGNYGYTF. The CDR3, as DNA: TGTGCCAGCAACCCCGGTAACTATGGCTACACCTTC.

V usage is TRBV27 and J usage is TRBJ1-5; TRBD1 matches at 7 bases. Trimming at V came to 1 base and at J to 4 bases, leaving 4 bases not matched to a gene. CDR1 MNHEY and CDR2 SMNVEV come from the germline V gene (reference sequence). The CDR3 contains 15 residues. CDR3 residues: CASSLFGTDNQPQHF. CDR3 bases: TGTGCCAGCAGTTTATTCGGGACAGATAATCAGCCCCAGCATTTT.

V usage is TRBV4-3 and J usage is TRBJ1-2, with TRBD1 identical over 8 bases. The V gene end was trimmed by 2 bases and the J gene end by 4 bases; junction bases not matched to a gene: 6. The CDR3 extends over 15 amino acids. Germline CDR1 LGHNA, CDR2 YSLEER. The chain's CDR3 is CASSQMTGEGYGYTF. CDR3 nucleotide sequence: TGCGCCAGCAGCCAAATGACAGGGGAAGGCTATGGCTACACCTTC.

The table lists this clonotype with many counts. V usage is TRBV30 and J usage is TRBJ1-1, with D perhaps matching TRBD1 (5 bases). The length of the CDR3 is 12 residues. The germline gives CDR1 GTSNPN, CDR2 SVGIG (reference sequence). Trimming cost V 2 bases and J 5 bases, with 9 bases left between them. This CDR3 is CAWSLGTTEAFF. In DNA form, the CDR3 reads TGTGCCTGGAGTCTAGGGACGACTGAAGCTTTCTTT.

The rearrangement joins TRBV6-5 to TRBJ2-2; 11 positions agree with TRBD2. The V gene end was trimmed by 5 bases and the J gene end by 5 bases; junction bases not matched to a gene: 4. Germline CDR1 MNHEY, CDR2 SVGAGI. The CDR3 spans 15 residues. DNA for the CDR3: TGTGCCAGCAGTCCTTGGACTAGCGGGACCGGGGAGCTGTTTTTT. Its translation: CASSPWTSGTGELFF.

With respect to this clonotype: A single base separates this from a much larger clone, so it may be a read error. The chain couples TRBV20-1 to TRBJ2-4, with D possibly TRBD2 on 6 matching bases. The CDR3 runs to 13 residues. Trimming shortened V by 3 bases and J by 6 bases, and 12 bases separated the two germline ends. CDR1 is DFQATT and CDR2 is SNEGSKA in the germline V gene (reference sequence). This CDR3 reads CSASTDGRNIQYF. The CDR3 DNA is TGCAGTGCTAGTACCGACGGGAGAAACATTCAGTACTTC.

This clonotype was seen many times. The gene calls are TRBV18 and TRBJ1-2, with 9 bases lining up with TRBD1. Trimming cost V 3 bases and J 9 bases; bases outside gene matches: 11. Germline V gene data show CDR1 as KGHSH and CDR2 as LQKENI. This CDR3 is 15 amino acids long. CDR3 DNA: TGTGCCAGCTCACCTCTACTCCCGGGACAGGGAAGCTACACCTTC. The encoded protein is CASSPLLPGQGSYTF. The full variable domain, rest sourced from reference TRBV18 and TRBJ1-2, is NAGVMQNPRHLVRRRGQEARLRCSPMKGHSHVYWYRQLPEEGLKFMVYLQKENIIDESGMPKERFSAEFPKEGPSILRIQQVVRGDSAAYFCASSPLLPGQGSYTFGSGTRLTVV.

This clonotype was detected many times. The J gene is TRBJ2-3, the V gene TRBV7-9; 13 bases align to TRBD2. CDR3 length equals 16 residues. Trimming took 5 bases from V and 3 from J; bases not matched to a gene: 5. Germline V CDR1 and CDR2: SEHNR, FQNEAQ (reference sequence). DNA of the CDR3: TGTGCCAGCAGCCCCGGGACTAGCGGGGAAACAGATACGCAGTATTTT. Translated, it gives CASSPGTSGETDTQYF.

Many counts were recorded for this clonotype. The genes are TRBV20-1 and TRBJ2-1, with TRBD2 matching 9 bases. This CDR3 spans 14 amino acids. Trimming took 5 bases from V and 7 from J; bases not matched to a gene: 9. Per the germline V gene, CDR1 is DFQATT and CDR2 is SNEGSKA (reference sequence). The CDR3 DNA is TGCAGTGCTGGGAAGTCTAGCGGGACAAATGAGCAGTTCTTC. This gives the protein CSAGKSSGTNEQFF.

Here the CDR3 DNA reads TGTGCCACCCTCTTGGGGGGCTATGGCTACACCTTC. Its protein product is CATLLGGYGYTF. The gene calls are TRBV27 and TRBJ1-2, with D possibly TRBD1 on 5 matching bases. This CDR3 has 12 residues. Deletions cut 10 bases from V and 4 bases from J, with 13 bases between. The germline gives CDR1 MNHEY, CDR2 SMNVEV (reference sequence).

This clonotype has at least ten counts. The DNA of the CDR3 is TGTGCCAGCAGCCAGACAGGGCCCAAAAACATTCAGTACTTC. This encodes CASSQTGPKNIQYF. The V call is TRBV3-1, the J call TRBJ2-4; 7 bases fit TRBD1. V shed 3 bases and J 2 bases; nucleotides not matched to a gene: 1. Germline V gives CDR1 LGHDT, CDR2 YNNKEL (reference sequence). The CDR3 length is 14 residues.

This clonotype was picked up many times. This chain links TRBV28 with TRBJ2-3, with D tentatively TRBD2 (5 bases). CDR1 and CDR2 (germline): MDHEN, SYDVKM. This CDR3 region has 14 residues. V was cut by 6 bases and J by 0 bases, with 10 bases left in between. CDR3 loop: CASSRRTSTDTQYF. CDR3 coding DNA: TGTGCCAGCAGCCGACGGACTAGCACAGATACGCAGTATTTT.

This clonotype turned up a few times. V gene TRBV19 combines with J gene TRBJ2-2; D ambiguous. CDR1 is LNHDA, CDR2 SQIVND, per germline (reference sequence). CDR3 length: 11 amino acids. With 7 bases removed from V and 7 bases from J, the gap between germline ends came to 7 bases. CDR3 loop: CASTNLGELFF. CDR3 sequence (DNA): TGTGCCAGTACCAATCTCGGGGAGCTGTTTTTT.

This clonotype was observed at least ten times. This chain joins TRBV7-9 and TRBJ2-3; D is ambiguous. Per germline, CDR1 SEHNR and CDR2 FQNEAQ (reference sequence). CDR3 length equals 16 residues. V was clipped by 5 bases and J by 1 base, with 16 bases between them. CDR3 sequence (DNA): TGTGCCAGCAGCCCCCTGTGGGGTGGCGGCACAGATACGCAGTATTTT. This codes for CASSPLWGGGTDTQYF. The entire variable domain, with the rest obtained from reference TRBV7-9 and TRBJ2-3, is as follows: DTGVSQNPRHKITKRGQNVTFRCDPISEHNRLYWYRQTLGQGPEFLTYFQNEAQLEKSRLLSDRFSAERPKGSFSTLEIQRTEQGDSAMYLCASSPLWGGGTDTQYFGPGTRLTVL.

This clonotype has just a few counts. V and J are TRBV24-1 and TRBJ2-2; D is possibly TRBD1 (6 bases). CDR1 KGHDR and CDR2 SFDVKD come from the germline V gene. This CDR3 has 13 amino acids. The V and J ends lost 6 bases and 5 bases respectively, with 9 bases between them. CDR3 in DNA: TGTGCCACCAGTTCAGGGGAAACCGGGGAGCTGTTTTTT. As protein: CATSSGETGELFF.

The CDR3 is CASSLGYLTEQFF. The DNA for the CDR3 is TGTGCCAGCAGTTTAGGCTACCTCACCGAGCAGTTCTTC. The chain has TRBV12-3 or TRBV12-4 and TRBJ2-1, with D unresolved. V was clipped by 1 base and J by 10 bases, with 11 bases between them. The CDR3 contains 13 residues.

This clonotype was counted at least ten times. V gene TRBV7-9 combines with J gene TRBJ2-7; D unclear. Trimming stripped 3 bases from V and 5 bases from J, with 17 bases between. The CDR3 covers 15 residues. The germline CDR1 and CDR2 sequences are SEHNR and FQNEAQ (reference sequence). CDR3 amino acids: CASSFGPLETNEQYF. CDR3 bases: TGTGCCAGCAGCTTCGGCCCCTTAGAAACGAACGAGCAGTACTTC.

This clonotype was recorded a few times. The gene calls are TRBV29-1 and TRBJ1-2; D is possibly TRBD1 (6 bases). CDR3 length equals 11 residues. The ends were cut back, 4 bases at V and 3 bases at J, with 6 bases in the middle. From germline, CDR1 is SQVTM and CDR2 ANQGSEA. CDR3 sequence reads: CSVGQDYGYTF. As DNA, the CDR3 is TGCAGCGTTGGACAGGACTATGGCTACACCTTC.